Presented here are 32 T cell receptor beta chains from one specimen sequenced in a study of shared clonotypes between healthy human individuals. This table comes from immunoSEQ multiplex PCR, and its TCRdb copy is limited to in-frame clones, with some not included. This sample has 2,500,000 or so clones, with approximately 94% found just once. The specimen was naive CD4+ T cells from PBMCs. Subset meaning: CD45RA+ positively selected. The receptor set was obtained from a man between 18 and 29 years old in good health. Some clones in this sample may be carry-over from other donors' samples.

V and J are TRBV28 and TRBJ1-3; D is ambiguous. V lost 1 base and J lost 5, with 9 bases in between. Looked up from germline, CDR1 is MDHEN and CDR2 is SYDVKM. The CDR3 is 14 residues long. The CDR3 coding sequence is TGTGCCAGCAGTTTATCGGGCAGTCGAAACACCATATATTTT. Translated: CASSLSGSRNTIYF.

This clone was observed once. This chain joins TRBV7-2 and TRBJ1-2; D gene uncertain. This CDR3 has 14 residues. Germline CDR1 and CDR2: SGHTA and FQGNSA. Trimming left V 2 bases short and J 4 bases short, with 11 bases between. The DNA of the CDR3 is TGTGCCAGCAGCTTATCGCGGGGTGCCTATGGCTACACCTTC. It codes for CASSLSRGAYGYTF. The complete variable domain, with remaining parts taken from reference TRBV7-2 and TRBJ1-2, reads GAGVSQSPSNKVTEKGKDVELRCDPISGHTALYWYRQSLGQGLEFLIYFQGNSAPDKSGLPSDRFSAERTGGSVSTLTIQRTQQEDSAVYLCASSLSRGAYGYTFGSGTRLTVV.

The gene calls are TRBV7-2 and TRBJ2-7; no reliable D call. CDR3 length equals 13 residues. Germline V gene data show CDR1 as SGHTA and CDR2 as FQGNSA. Trimming pared 4 bases from V and 5 bases from J, leaving 12 bases between. The CDR3 DNA reads TGTGCCAGCAGCTCCTTATATGGCCACGAGCAGTACTTC. Protein: CASSSLYGHEQYF.

The chain has TRBV4-1 and TRBJ1-1; D perhaps matches TRBD1 (6 bases). CDR1 MGHRA and CDR2 YSYEKL come from the germline V gene. The CDR3 spans 17 residues. V was cut by 4 bases and J by 10 bases, with 28 bases left in between. The CDR3, as DNA: TGCGCCAGCAGCCTCCTCCCCGGGGGGGCGGATCAGCGTTCAGCTTTCTTT. This encodes CASSLLPGGADQRSAFF.

This CDR3 is CASSLFATEAFF. The CDR3 region has the DNA TGTGCCAGCAGTTTATTCGCCACTGAAGCTTTCTTT. This rearrangement joins TRBV28 to TRBJ1-1; D is unclear. The germline V and J ends were trimmed by 1 base and 4 bases, with 4 bases remaining between them. The germline CDR1 and CDR2 sequences are MDHEN and SYDVKM. This CDR3 contains 12 residues.

V usage is TRBV9 and J usage is TRBJ2-1, with 7 bases aligning to TRBD2. Germline lookup yields CDR1 SGDLS and CDR2 YYNGEE. V shed 1 base, J shed 6 bases, and the junction held 7 bases outside the gene matches. This CDR3 comprises 15 residues. CDR3 in DNA: TGTGCCAGCAGCGTAAACAGCGGGAACACCAATGAGCAGTTCTTC. Translated: CASSVNSGNTNEQFF. The whole variable domain, filled in from reference TRBV9 and TRBJ2-1, reads DSGVTQTPKHLITATGQRVTLRCSPRSGDLSVYWYQQSLDQGLQFLIQYYNGEERAKGNILERFSAQQFPDLHSELNLSSLELGDSALYFCASSVNSGNTNEQFFGPGTRLTVL.

The gene calls are TRBV2 and TRBJ2-3, with D uncertain. Per germline, CDR1 SNHLY and CDR2 FYNNEI. The length of the CDR3 is 14 residues. V shed 4 bases and J shed 4 bases, with 12 bases lying between them. This chain's CDR3 is CASSATLLADTQYF. CDR3 DNA: TGTGCCAGCAGTGCAACGCTGTTAGCAGATACGCAGTATTTT.

The genes are TRBV29-1 and TRBJ1-3; the D gene is possibly TRBD1 (5 bases). V was trimmed by 5 bases and J by 0 bases, leaving 17 bases between them. The CDR3 sequence is 16 residues long. The germline gives CDR1 SQVTM, CDR2 ANQGSEA. The CDR3 DNA follows: TGCAGCGTTCGGGGCCTCGCGGGGGGCTCTGGAAACACCATATATTTT. Translated: CSVRGLAGGSGNTIYF. Supplemented by reference TRBV29-1 and TRBJ1-3, the full variable domain reads SAVISQKPSRDICQRGTSLTIQCQVDSQVTMMFWYRQQPGQSLTLIATANQGSEATYESGFVIDKFPISRPNLTFSTLTVSNMSPEDSSIYLCSVRGLAGGSGNTIYFGEGSWLTVV.

The sample holds one count of this clone. The V gene is TRBV6-1, the J gene TRBJ1-1; tentative D call: TRBD1 (6 bases). The CDR3 consists of 15 residues. Germline CDR1 reads MNHNS; CDR2 reads SASEGT. V lost 7 bases and J 2 bases, leaving 17 bases between the germline ends. The CDR3 sequence is CASTGQQGSNTEAFF. Here the CDR3 DNA reads TGTGCCAGCACCGGCCAGCAGGGGTCCAACACTGAAGCTTTCTTT.

The chain couples TRBV9 to TRBJ2-3; the match to TRBD2 covers 8 bases. The V and J ends lost 4 bases and 1 base, in that order; junction bases with no gene match: 8. The CDR3 extends over 16 amino acids. Germline CDR1 is SGDLS and CDR2 is YYNGEE. The CDR3: CASSSRAGDRTDTQYF. Here the CDR3 DNA reads TGTGCCAGCAGCTCAAGAGCGGGAGACCGCACAGATACGCAGTATTTT.

This rearrangement joins TRBV4-2 to TRBJ2-1, with D possibly TRBD2 on 6 matching bases. In germline, CDR1 is LGHNA, CDR2 YNFKEQ. The CDR3 runs 15 residues. Trimming cost V 4 bases and J 7 bases, with 17 bases left between them. This chain's CDR3 is CASSPNPGDWNEQFF. CDR3 coding DNA: TGTGCCAGCAGCCCAAACCCGGGAGATTGGAATGAGCAGTTCTTC.

V and J are TRBV30 and TRBJ1-1; D possibly corresponds to TRBD1 (5 bases). Germline CDR1 reads GTSNPN; CDR2 reads SVGIG (reference sequence). This CDR3 has 15 residues. The V end lost 2 bases, the J end lost 0 bases, and 13 bases lay between the germline ends. CDR3 region: CAWSPPRGMNTEAFF. In DNA form, the CDR3 reads TGTGCCTGGAGTCCGCCCCGGGGGATGAACACTGAAGCTTTCTTT.

This clone was observed a few times. Other DNA sequences of this sample code for an identical CDR3. The J gene is TRBJ2-7, the V gene TRBV2, with no clear D. Germline V gives CDR1 SNHLY, CDR2 FYNNEI. V was pared by 2 bases and J by 3 bases, with 2 bases between. This CDR3 comprises 11 residues. CDR3 sequence: CASSEYYEQYF. DNA for the CDR3: TGTGCCAGCAGTGAATACTACGAGCAGTACTTC.

The CDR3 loop reads CSAPSSTEAFF. CDR3 DNA: TGCAGTGCTCCCAGTAGTACTGAAGCTTTCTTT. This sequence joins TRBV20-1 and TRBJ1-1; D unresolved. The V end lost 5 bases, the J end lost 5 bases, and 9 bases lay between the germline ends. Germline V gene lookup returns CDR1 DFQATT and CDR2 SNEGSKA (reference sequence). The CDR3 length is 11 residues.

The CDR3 loop reads CASSHPGTSGRVNEQYF. As DNA, the CDR3 is TGTGCCAGCAGCCACCCCGGGACTAGCGGGAGGGTGAACGAGCAGTACTTC. The rearrangement joins TRBV4-2 to TRBJ2-7, with 16 positions matching TRBD2. The CDR3 consists of 17 residues. Per the germline V gene, CDR1 is LGHNA and CDR2 is YNFKEQ. V gave up 3 bases and J gave up 5 bases; unmatched junction bases: 7.

V usage is TRBV5-6 and J usage is TRBJ2-7; D perhaps matches TRBD2 (6 bases). V was clipped by 5 bases and J by 6 bases, with 15 bases between them. CDR1 and CDR2 from the germline V gene are SGHDT and YYEEEE. The CDR3 extends over 13 amino acids. As DNA, the CDR3 is TGTGCCAGCAGTAGGGTGGGAGGTGGCGAGCAGTACTTC. This translates into CASSRVGGGEQYF.

The chain carries TRBV4-1 and TRBJ2-7, with 7 bases matching TRBD2. V shed 0 bases, J shed 0 bases, and the junction held 5 bases outside the gene matches. CDR1 and CDR2 (germline): MGHRA, YSYEKL. The CDR3 is 16 residues long. CDR3 in DNA: TGCGCCAGCAGCCAAGAAGGAGGGGACTACTCCTACGAGCAGTACTTC. Amino acid sequence: CASSQEGGDYSYEQYF.

This chain links TRBV5-1 with TRBJ1-1, with 9 bases lining up with TRBD1. This CDR3 has 14 amino acids. Looked up from germline, CDR1 is SGHRS and CDR2 is YFSETQ. J was trimmed by 4 bases and V by 4 bases; bases with no gene match: 5. The CDR3 DNA follows: TGCGCCAGCAGCGTACAGGGGGCGGTCACTGAAGCTTTCTTT. Residues: CASSVQGAVTEAFF.

CDR3 sequence reads: CSVDAPTGPILATQYF. CDR3 DNA sequence: TGCAGCGTTGATGCTCCGACAGGCCCCATCCTTGCTACGCAGTATTTT. The chain couples TRBV29-1 to TRBJ2-3, with a tentative D call TRBD1 (6 bases). The CDR3 consists of 16 residues. Trimming shortened V by 3 bases and J by 8 bases, and 24 bases separated the two germline ends. Germline V gene data show CDR1 as SQVTM and CDR2 as ANQGSEA.

The chain links TRBV11-1 to TRBJ2-7; TRBD2 aligns across 11 bases. CDR3 length: 15 residues. V trimming: 5 bases; J trimming: 2 bases; junction bases outside the gene matches: 5. The germline CDR1 and CDR2 sequences are SGHAT and FQDESV (reference sequence). This CDR3 reads CASSRLAGTPYEQYF. The CDR3 DNA follows: TGTGCCAGCAGCCGACTAGCGGGGACCCCCTACGAGCAGTACTTC.

The CDR3: CASSLDGSYQPQHF. The CDR3 nucleotides are TGTGCCAGCAGCTTAGACGGCTCGTATCAGCCCCAGCATTTT. This chain joins TRBV7-8 and TRBJ1-5; D call uncertain. Germline lookup yields CDR1 SGHVS and CDR2 FQNEAQ. The V and J ends lost 1 base and 5 bases respectively, with 9 bases between them. This CDR3 has 14 amino acids.

J is TRBJ2-1 and V is TRBV5-1, with D perhaps matching TRBD1 (5 bases). This CDR3 region has 16 residues. V was clipped by 2 bases and J by 0 bases, with 12 bases between them. The germline CDR1 and CDR2 sequences are SGHRS and YFSETQ. CDR3 DNA sequence: TGCGCCAGCAGCTTCAACACTGACAGCTCCTACAATGAGCAGTTCTTC. Its translation is CASSFNTDSSYNEQFF.

This rearrangement joins TRBV6-6 to TRBJ1-4, with D unclear. This CDR3 is built from 15 residues. Germline CDR1 and CDR2: MNHNY and SVGAGI (reference sequence). Between the trimmed V and J ends, which lost 0 bases and 4 bases, there was a span of 9 bases. The CDR3 is CASSYSPRGNEKLFF. The CDR3 DNA is TGTGCCAGCAGTTACTCTCCGAGAGGTAATGAAAAACTGTTTTTT.

V and J are TRBV1 and TRBJ1-5; the table's D call TRBD1 went unverified against the DNA. TRBV1 is assigned pseudogene status. The CDR3 has 15 amino acids. CDR3 nucleotides: TGCACCCCCTTTGGCAGGGGGAGAAGCAATCAGCCCCAGCATTTT. This sequence encodes CTPFGRGRSNQPQHF.

This rearrangement joins TRBV14 to TRBJ2-2; possibly TRBD1 for D (5 bases). Per germline, CDR1 SGHDN and CDR2 FVKESK. CDR3 size: 14 residues. Trimming stripped 3 bases from V and 1 base from J, with 6 bases between. CDR3 region: CASSHRVNTGELFF. CDR3 DNA: TGTGCCAGCAGCCACAGGGTGAACACCGGGGAGCTGTTTTTT.

Worth noting for this clone: Other DNA sequences in this sample translate to the same CDR3. The chain employs TRBV5-5 and TRBJ1-2, with D unresolved. Germline V gives CDR1 SGHKS, CDR2 YYEKEE (reference sequence). The CDR3 spans 13 residues. Trimming shortened V by 0 bases and J by 3 bases, and 6 bases separated the two germline ends. CDR3 sequence reads: CASSLEGYYGYTF. The CDR3 region has the DNA TGTGCCAGCAGCTTGGAAGGTTACTATGGCTACACCTTC.

The rearrangement joins TRBV5-1 to TRBJ2-1; D is uncertain. Between the trimmed V and J ends, which lost 3 bases and 3 bases, there was a span of 13 bases. The germline gives CDR1 SGHRS, CDR2 YFSETQ. CDR3 length: 15 residues. DNA of the CDR3: TGCGCCAGCAGCTCGATGGCGGTTCACTACAATGAGCAGTTCTTC. It is translated as CASSSMAVHYNEQFF.

This clone was picked up a small number of times. The CDR3 is CASSESQVGGGYTF. The DNA for the CDR3 is TGTGCCAGCAGTGAATCGCAGGTTGGTGGTGGCTACACCTTC. This chain joins TRBV2 and TRBJ1-2; D uncertain. The CDR3 is 14 amino acids. CDR1 SNHLY and CDR2 FYNNEI come from the germline V gene. Trimming pared 2 bases from V and 7 bases from J, leaving 14 bases between.

CDR3 DNA: TGTGCCAGCAGTTTTCGGACAGGGGGCAGGACAGATACGCAGTATTTT. It translates to CASSFRTGGRTDTQYF. The rearrangement joins TRBV6-5 to TRBJ2-3, with TRBD1 matching 11 bases. There are 16 residues in the CDR3. Germline V gene lookup returns CDR1 MNHEY and CDR2 SVGAGI. Trimming took 4 bases from V and 3 from J; bases not matched to a gene: 6.

To note about this clone: Different DNA sequences within this sample yield the same CDR3. The chain links TRBV7-8 to TRBJ2-7; 7 bases map to TRBD1. V lost 5 bases and J lost 0; bases outside the gene matches: 4. CDR3 length: 14 amino acids. CDR1 is SGHVS, CDR2 FQNEAQ, per germline. CDR3 in amino acids: CASSPRTGSYEQYF. In DNA form, the CDR3 reads TGTGCCAGCAGCCCCCGGACAGGCTCCTACGAGCAGTACTTC.

The CDR3 DNA is TGTGCCAGCAGCGTAACCCCGACTAGCGGGACCCTTTACAATGAGCAGTTCTTC. Residues: CASSVTPTSGTLYNEQFF. The chain recombines TRBV9 with TRBJ2-1, with TRBD2 matching 11 bases. CDR3 length equals 18 residues. With 1 base clipped from V and 4 bases from J, the junction kept 10 bases outside the gene matches. CDR1 and CDR2 from the germline V gene are SGDLS and YYNGEE.

This clone came up once. DNA for the CDR3: TGTGCCAGCAGTAACAGGCTCTTTACCTACGAGCAGTACTTC. This sequence encodes CASSNRLFTYEQYF. The chain couples TRBV7-2 to TRBJ2-7, with D perhaps matching TRBD1 (5 bases). The germline V gene has CDR1 SGHTA and CDR2 FQGNSA. The CDR3 is 14 amino acids. V was cut by 6 bases and J by 2 bases, with 14 bases left in between.